One sample yielded the 16 T cell receptor beta chains listed below, sequenced in a study of OX40 agonist ivuxolimab in advanced cancers. The repertoire was sequenced with immunoSEQ multiplex PCR; TCRdb's copy has only in-frame clones and lacks some. The repertoire holds under 70,000 clones, with around 91% as singletons. This specimen was CD4+ or CD8+ T cells sorted from blood, taken in a trial of the OX40 agonist ivuxolimab. The receptors originated from an adult with an advanced solid tumor such as melanoma, head and neck, liver or kidney cancer.

V and J are TRBV6-1 and TRBJ2-3, with 10 bases fitting TRBD2. The length of the CDR3 is 15 residues. Germline assignment: CDR1 MNHNS and CDR2 SASEGT. With 10 bases clipped from V and 2 bases from J, the junction kept 9 bases outside the gene matches. The CDR3 DNA reads TGTGCCACCTGGATACTAGCGGGATTCACAGATACGCAGTATTTT. Its translation: CATWILAGFTDTQYF.

The chain joins TRBV7-2 to TRBJ1-1; no definite D call. V lost 3 bases and J lost 4, with 9 bases in between. In germline, CDR1 is SGHTA, CDR2 FQGNSA. The CDR3 is made up of 13 amino acids. The CDR3 here is CASSFYRGTEAFF. The CDR3 region has the DNA TGTGCCAGCAGCTTCTACCGGGGCACTGAAGCTTTCTTT.

This clone appeared once. This sequence joins TRBV5-6 and TRBJ2-5; D call uncertain. Germline lookup yields CDR1 SGHDT and CDR2 YYEEEE. CDR3 length: 13 amino acids. The V and J ends lost 4 bases and 5 bases respectively, with 12 bases between them. CDR3 residues: CASSPVSGETQYF. In nucleotides, the CDR3 is TGTGCCAGCAGCCCCGTCTCTGGCGAGACCCAGTACTTC. The whole variable domain, remainder taken from reference TRBV5-6 and TRBJ2-5, is DAGVTQSPTHLIKTRGQQVTLRCSPKSGHDTVSWYQQALGQGPQFIFQYYEEEERQRGNFPDRFSGHQFPNYSSELNVNALLLGDSALYLCASSPVSGETQYFGPGTRLLVL.

V usage is TRBV7-9 and J usage is TRBJ2-5; perhaps TRBD2 as D (5 bases). Trimming cost V 2 bases and J 0 bases, with 7 bases left between them. This CDR3 comprises 14 residues. Germline V gives CDR1 SEHNR, CDR2 FQNEAQ (reference sequence). CDR3 loop: CASSLTADQETQYF. Here the CDR3 DNA reads TGTGCCAGCAGCTTAACAGCGGACCAAGAGACCCAGTACTTC.

The V and J genes are TRBV28 and TRBJ2-7; the match to TRBD2 covers 7 bases. J gave up 2 bases and V 6 bases, and 19 bases lay outside the gene matches. CDR3 length equals 18 residues. Germline V gene data show CDR1 as MDHEN and CDR2 as SYDVKM. In nucleotides, the CDR3 is TGTGCCAGCAGACGATCATTCCCAAGCGGGGTGTCCACCTACGAGCAGTACTTC. Protein: CASRRSFPSGVSTYEQYF.

J is TRBJ2-1 and V is TRBV7-6; 8 nucleotides match TRBD2. This CDR3 is 12 amino acids long. From germline, CDR1 is SGHVS and CDR2 FNYEAQ. With V trimmed by 8 bases and J by 7 bases, 4 bases remained unmatched. This CDR3 is CASWTSWNEQFF. The DNA of the CDR3 is TGTGCCAGCTGGACTAGCTGGAATGAGCAGTTCTTC.

The genes are TRBV19 and TRBJ1-6; TRBD1 might be the D (6 bases). The CDR3 extends over 15 amino acids. The germline gives CDR1 LNHDA, CDR2 SQIVND (reference sequence). The germline V and J ends were trimmed by 6 bases and 0 bases, with 9 bases remaining between them. The CDR3 nucleotides are TGTGCCAGTAGGACAGGATTCTCCTATAATTCACCCCTCCACTTT. It yields the protein CASRTGFSYNSPLHF.

This clone was seen just once. The chain employs TRBV5-6 and TRBJ2-1; unclear D gene. V was cut by 2 bases and J by 7 bases, with 10 bases left in between. The CDR3 totals 13 residues. Looked up from germline, CDR1 is SGHDT and CDR2 is YYEEEE. CDR3 in amino acids: CASSFGTVNEQFF. CDR3 DNA: TGTGCCAGCAGCTTCGGCACGGTGAATGAGCAGTTCTTC.

This clone was detected only a few times. The rearrangement joins TRBV29-1 to TRBJ1-1; D remains unclear. Germline assignment: CDR1 SQVTM and CDR2 ANQGSEA. V was cut by 7 bases and J by 1 base, with 10 bases left in between. This CDR3 is built from 12 residues. This CDR3 reads CSAPGPNTEAFF. The CDR3 DNA reads TGCAGCGCACCAGGACCGAACACTGAAGCTTTCTTT. The whole variable domain, filled in from reference TRBV29-1 and TRBJ1-1, reads SAVISQKPSRDICQRGTSLTIQCQVDSQVTMMFWYRQQPGQSLTLIATANQGSEATYESGFVIDKFPISRPNLTFSTLTVSNMSPEDSSIYLCSAPGPNTEAFFGQGTRLTVV.

This sequence joins TRBV9 and TRBJ2-7; D possibly corresponds to TRBD2 (7 bases). Trimming pared 0 bases from V and 2 bases from J, leaving 15 bases between. This CDR3 region has 16 residues. Germline lookup yields CDR1 SGDLS and CDR2 YYNGEE. For the CDR3, the DNA is TGTGCCAGCAGCGTAGGAGGGGGGGCCGTCGCCTACGAGCAGTACTTC. It codes for CASSVGGGAVAYEQYF. Looking up the rest from reference TRBV9 and TRBJ2-7 gives the full variable domain: DSGVTQTPKHLITATGQRVTLRCSPRSGDLSVYWYQQSLDQGLQFLIQYYNGEERAKGNILERFSAQQFPDLHSELNLSSLELGDSALYFCASSVGGGAVAYEQYFGPGTRLTVT.

This clone appeared a single time. The V and J genes are TRBV7-6 and TRBJ2-1, with D possibly matching TRBD2 (6 bases). The V and J ends lost 2 bases and 0 bases respectively, with 17 bases between them. There are 18 residues in the CDR3. The germline gives CDR1 SGHVS, CDR2 FNYEAQ. The CDR3 here is CASSLRGVAVSSYNEQFF. The CDR3 DNA sequence: TGTGCCAGCAGCTTACGCGGGGTAGCGGTTAGCTCCTACAATGAGCAGTTCTTC. Looking up the rest from reference TRBV7-6 and TRBJ2-1 gives the full variable domain: GAGVSQSPRYKVTKRGQDVALRCDPISGHVSLYWYRQALGQGPEFLTYFNYEAQQDKSGLPNDRFSAERPEGSISTLTIQRTEQRDSAMYRCASSLRGVAVSSYNEQFFGPGTRLTVL.

The chain couples TRBV30 to TRBJ2-5, with TRBD2 matching 9 bases. The CDR3 length is 15 residues. From germline, CDR1 is GTSNPN and CDR2 SVGIG (reference sequence). V lost 2 bases to trimming and J lost 1 base; unmatched junction nucleotides: 5. The CDR3 reads CAWSTGTSSQETQYF. The CDR3 region has the DNA TGTGCCTGGAGTACAGGGACTAGCAGCCAAGAGACCCAGTACTTC.

This chain joins TRBV13 and TRBJ1-3, with 10 positions matching TRBD1. CDR1 is PRHDT, CDR2 FYEKMQ, per germline (reference sequence). J was trimmed by 0 bases and V by 3 bases; bases with no gene match: 5. The CDR3 covers 17 residues. Written as DNA, the CDR3 is TGTGCCAGCAGCTTCTGGACAGGGGGTCCCTCTGGAAACACCATATATTTT. This encodes CASSFWTGGPSGNTIYF.

The chain links TRBV4-3 to TRBJ2-7; TRBD2 agrees at 7 bases. This CDR3 has 15 amino acids. Germline assignment: CDR1 LGHNA and CDR2 YSLEER. The J segment lost 1 base and the V segment lost 4 bases, leaving 7 bases of the junction unmatched. CDR3 in amino acids: CASSPGVAGSYEQYF. The CDR3 DNA reads as TGCGCCAGCAGCCCAGGAGTAGCGGGTTCCTACGAGCAGTACTTC.

The genes are TRBV19 and TRBJ1-1; unclear D gene. V shed 3 bases and J shed 0 bases, with 8 bases lying between them. Germline values: CDR1 LNHDA, CDR2 SQIVND (reference sequence). This CDR3 has 14 amino acids. The CDR3 DNA follows: TGTGCCAGTAGTATCGGGAGTTTGAACACTGAAGCTTTCTTT. Translation: CASSIGSLNTEAFF.

The rearrangement links TRBV4-2 to TRBJ2-7; D possibly corresponds to TRBD1 (5 bases). Trimming stripped 4 bases from V and 3 bases from J, with 10 bases between. The CDR3 runs 13 residues. Germline lookup yields CDR1 LGHNA and CDR2 YNFKEQ. The CDR3: CASSPRGSYEQYF. The CDR3 nucleotides are TGTGCCAGCAGCCCTAGGGGTAGCTACGAGCAGTACTTC.